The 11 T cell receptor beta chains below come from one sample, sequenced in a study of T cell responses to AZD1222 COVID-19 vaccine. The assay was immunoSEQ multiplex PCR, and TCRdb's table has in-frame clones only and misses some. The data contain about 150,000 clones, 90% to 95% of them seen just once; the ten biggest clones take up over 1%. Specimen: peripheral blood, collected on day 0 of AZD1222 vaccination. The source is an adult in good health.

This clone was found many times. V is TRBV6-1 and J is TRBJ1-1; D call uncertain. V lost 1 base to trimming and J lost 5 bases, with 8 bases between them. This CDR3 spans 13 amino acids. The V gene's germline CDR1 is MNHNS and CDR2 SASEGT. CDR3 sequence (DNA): TGTGCCAGCAGTGAAGGGGATCGGACTGAAGCTTTCTTT. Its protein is CASSEGDRTEAFF.

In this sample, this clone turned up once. The chain's CDR3 is CASTSVGGIDTGELFF. The CDR3 DNA sequence: TGTGCCAGCACAAGCGTAGGAGGAATAGACACCGGGGAGCTGTTTTTT. This chain connects TRBV27 to TRBJ2-2, with a weak D call TRBD2 (5 bases). There are 16 residues in the CDR3. CDR1 and CDR2 from the germline V gene are MNHEY and SMNVEV (reference sequence). V gave up 7 bases and J gave up 3 bases, with 18 bases separating them.

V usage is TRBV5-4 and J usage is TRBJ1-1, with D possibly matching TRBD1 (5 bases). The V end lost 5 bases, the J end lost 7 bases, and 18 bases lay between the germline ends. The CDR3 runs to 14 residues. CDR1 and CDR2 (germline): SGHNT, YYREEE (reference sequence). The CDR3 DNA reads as TGTGCCAGCAGGGAGGGACCGACGGGGGGTGAAGCTTTCTTT. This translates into CASREGPTGGEAFF.

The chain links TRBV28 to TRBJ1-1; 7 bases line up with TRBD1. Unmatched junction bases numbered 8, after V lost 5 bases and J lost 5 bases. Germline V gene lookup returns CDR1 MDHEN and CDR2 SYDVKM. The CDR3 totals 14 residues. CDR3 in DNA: TGTGCCAGCAGTACGGGACAGTTGAGGACTGAAGCTTTCTTT. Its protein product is CASSTGQLRTEAFF. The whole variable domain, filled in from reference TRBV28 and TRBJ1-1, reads DVKVTQSSRYLVKRTGEKVFLECVQDMDHENMFWYRQDPGLGLRLIYFSYDVKMKEKGDIPEGYSVSREKKERFSLILESASTNQTSMYLCASSTGQLRTEAFFGQGTRLTVV.

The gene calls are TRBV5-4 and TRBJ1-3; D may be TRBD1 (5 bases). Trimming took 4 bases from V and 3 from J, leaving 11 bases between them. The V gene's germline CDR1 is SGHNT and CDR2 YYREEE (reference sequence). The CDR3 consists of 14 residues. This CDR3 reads CASSAGQGGNTIYF. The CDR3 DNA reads TGTGCCAGCAGCGCCGGCCAGGGTGGAAACACCATATATTTT. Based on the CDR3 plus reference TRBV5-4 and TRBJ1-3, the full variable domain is ETGVTQSPTHLIKTRGQQVTLRCSSQSGHNTVSWYQQALGQGPQFIFQYYREEENGRGNFPPRFSGLQFPNYSSELNVNALELDDSALYLCASSAGQGGNTIYFGEGSWLTVV.

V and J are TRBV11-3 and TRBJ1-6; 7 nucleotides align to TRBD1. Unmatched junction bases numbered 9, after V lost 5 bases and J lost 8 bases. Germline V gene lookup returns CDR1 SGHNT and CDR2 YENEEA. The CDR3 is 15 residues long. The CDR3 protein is CASSPGRGHDSPLHF. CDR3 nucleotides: TGTGCCAGCAGCCCAGGGAGGGGGCATGATTCACCCCTCCACTTT.

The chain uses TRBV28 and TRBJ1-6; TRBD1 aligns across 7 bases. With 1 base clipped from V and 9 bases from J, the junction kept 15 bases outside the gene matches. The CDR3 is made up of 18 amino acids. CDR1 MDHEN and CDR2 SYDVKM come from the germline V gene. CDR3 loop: CASSLYAGAGQFTSPLHF. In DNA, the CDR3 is TGTGCCAGCAGTTTATACGCGGGGGCGGGACAGTTTACTTCACCCCTCCACTTT. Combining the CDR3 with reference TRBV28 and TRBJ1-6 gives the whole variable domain DVKVTQSSRYLVKRTGEKVFLECVQDMDHENMFWYRQDPGLGLRLIYFSYDVKMKEKGDIPEGYSVSREKKERFSLILESASTNQTSMYLCASSLYAGAGQFTSPLHFGNGTRLTVT.

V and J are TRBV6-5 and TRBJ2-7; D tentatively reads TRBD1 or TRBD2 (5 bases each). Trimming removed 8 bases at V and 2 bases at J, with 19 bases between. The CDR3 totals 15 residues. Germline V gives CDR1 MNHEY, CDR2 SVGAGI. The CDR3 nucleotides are TGTGCCAGCTCCCCCGGGGCAGGGTGGGCCTACGAGCAGTACGTC. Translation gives CASSPGAGWAYEQYV.

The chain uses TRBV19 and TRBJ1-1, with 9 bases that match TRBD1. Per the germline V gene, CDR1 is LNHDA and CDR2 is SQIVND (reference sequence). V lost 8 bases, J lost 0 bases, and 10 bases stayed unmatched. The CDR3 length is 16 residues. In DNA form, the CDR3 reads TGTGCCAGTCAACCCGGGACAGGGTATGTGAACACTGAAGCTTTCTTT. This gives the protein CASQPGTGYVNTEAFF.

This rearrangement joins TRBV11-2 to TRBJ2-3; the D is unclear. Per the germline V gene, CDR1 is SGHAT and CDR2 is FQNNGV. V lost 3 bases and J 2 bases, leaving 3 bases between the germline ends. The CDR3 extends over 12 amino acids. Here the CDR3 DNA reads TGTGCCAGCAGCTTTACCACAGATACGCAGTATTTT. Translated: CASSFTTDTQYF.

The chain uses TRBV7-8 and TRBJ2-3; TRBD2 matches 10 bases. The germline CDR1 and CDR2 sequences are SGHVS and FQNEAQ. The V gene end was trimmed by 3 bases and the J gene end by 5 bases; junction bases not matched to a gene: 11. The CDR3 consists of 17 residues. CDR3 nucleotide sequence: TGTGCCAGCAGCTTGGGTGCAGCGGGGGGGCCGGGAGATACGCAGTATTTT. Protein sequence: CASSLGAAGGPGDTQYF.